The 27 T cell receptor beta chains reported below all come from one sample, sequenced in a study of blood T cell repertoires in COVID-19. Some clones are missing from TCRdb's copy, which holds only in-frame ones; the method was immunoSEQ multiplex PCR. The table includes 200,000 to 250,000 clones, 84% detected once. Input material: peripheral blood. These receptors all stem from a man over 45 with active or convalescent COVID-19.

The table lists this clone with a few counts. J is TRBJ1-3 and V is TRBV6-6; D gene ambiguous. V was cut by 6 bases and J by 2 bases, with 17 bases left in between. Germline V gene data show CDR1 as MNHNY and CDR2 as SVGAGI (reference sequence). The CDR3 consists of 16 residues. CDR3 loop: CASRPPRVDAGNTIYF. CDR3 DNA sequence: TGTGCCAGCAGGCCCCCCCGGGTAGACGCTGGAAACACCATATATTTT.

The genes are TRBV7-2 and TRBJ1-1, with 7 bases identical to TRBD1. CDR1 is SGHTA, CDR2 FQGNSA, per germline. Trimming at V came to 5 bases and at J to 2 bases, leaving 8 bases not matched to a gene. The CDR3 covers 15 residues. The CDR3 DNA reads as TGTGCCAGCAGCAGATTGGGACAGCTCAACACTGAAGCTTTCTTT. Its protein is CASSRLGQLNTEAFF.

Here the CDR3 reads CASSPDGGREKLFF. In DNA, the CDR3 is TGTGCCAGCAGCCCGGACGGCGGGCGAGAAAAACTGTTTTTT. V is TRBV7-9 and J is TRBJ1-4, with D hard to call. Per germline, CDR1 SEHNR and CDR2 FQNEAQ (reference sequence). Trimming took off 5 bases at V and 8 bases at J, with 15 bases between the two ends. The CDR3 has 14 residues.

This chain links TRBV7-9 with TRBJ2-7; 7 bases line up with TRBD1. The CDR3 spans 13 residues. J lost 6 bases, V lost 2 bases, and 4 bases had no gene match. Looked up from germline, CDR1 is SEHNR and CDR2 is FQNEAQ (reference sequence). The CDR3 protein is CASSLSDRAEQYF. CDR3 coding DNA: TGTGCCAGCAGCTTATCCGACAGGGCCGAGCAGTACTTC.

V is TRBV4-3 and J is TRBJ2-7, with TRBD2 matching over 10 bases. Trimming took 1 base from V and 0 from J; bases not matched to a gene: 6. Germline V gene data show CDR1 as LGHNA and CDR2 as YSLEER. The CDR3 has 17 residues. In DNA form, the CDR3 reads TGCGCCAGCAGCCAAGGGACTAGCGGAGGGAGCTCCTACGAGCAGTACTTC. Translating gives CASSQGTSGGSSYEQYF.

This chain connects TRBV4-1 to TRBJ2-1; TRBD2 is a possible D gene (5 bases). Germline V CDR1 and CDR2: MGHRA, YSYEKL. The CDR3 is 16 amino acids. Trimming removed 0 bases at V and 0 bases at J, with 9 bases between. The CDR3 region is CASSQDWRSSYNEQFF. The DNA for the CDR3 is TGCGCCAGCAGCCAAGATTGGAGGAGCTCCTACAATGAGCAGTTCTTC.

This clone was counted a few times. V is TRBV7-9 and J is TRBJ1-4, with D perhaps TRBD1 (6 bases). This CDR3 region has 15 residues. V was shortened by 1 base and J by 4 bases, with 10 bases between the two germline ends. The germline CDR1 and CDR2 sequences are SEHNR and FQNEAQ (reference sequence). This chain's CDR3 is CASSLVTGHNEKLFF. The CDR3 DNA sequence: TGTGCCAGCAGCTTAGTGACAGGCCATAATGAAAAACTGTTTTTT.

The chain carries TRBV7-9 and TRBJ1-4, with D unclear. V dropped 5 bases and J dropped 5 bases, with 12 bases sitting between them. The CDR3 runs 14 residues. Germline loops: CDR1 SEHNR, CDR2 FQNEAQ (reference sequence). The CDR3 reads CASSKERLNEKLFF. CDR3 bases: TGTGCCAGCAGCAAGGAGCGACTAAATGAAAAACTGTTTTTT.

The V call is TRBV5-6, the J call TRBJ1-6; possibly TRBD1 for D (5 bases). The CDR3 spans 16 residues. CDR1 is SGHDT, CDR2 YYEEEE, per germline. V lost 0 bases, J lost 9 bases, and 16 bases lay in between. CDR3 in amino acids: CASSLGTMGLGSPLHF. CDR3 sequence (DNA): TGTGCCAGCAGCTTGGGGACGATGGGGCTGGGTTCACCCCTCCACTTT.

The rearrangement uses TRBV7-9 and TRBJ2-7; D not resolved. Germline-derived CDR1 and CDR2 are SEHNR and FQNEAQ (reference sequence). Between the trimmed V and J ends, which lost 2 bases and 2 bases, there was a span of 19 bases. CDR3 length equals 17 residues. The CDR3 DNA sequence: TGTGCCAGCAGCTTACCTAACCAAAAACCCTCCACCTACGAGCAGTACTTC. Translating gives CASSLPNQKPSTYEQYF.

CDR3 protein: CASSEDRGAGGSANTEAFF. The CDR3 nucleotides read TGCGCCAGCAGTGAGGATCGGGGGGCCGGGGGAAGTGCGAACACTGAAGCTTTCTTT. The rearrangement links TRBV10-1 to TRBJ1-1, with D perhaps matching TRBD1 (6 bases). V was shortened by 2 bases and J by 1 base, with 23 bases between the two germline ends. Germline values: CDR1 WNHNN, CDR2 SYGVQD (reference sequence). CDR3 length: 19 amino acids.

The chain links TRBV3-1 (or the pseudogene TRBV3-2) to TRBJ2-5; 8 bases are a match to TRBD2. V was pared by 4 bases and J by 2 bases, with 6 bases of the junction left unmatched. The CDR3 is 15 amino acids. The germline V gene encodes CDR1 LGHDT and CDR2 YNNKEL (reference sequence). The CDR3 here is CASSRSGGWQETQYF. CDR3 in DNA: TGTGCCAGCAGCCGGAGCGGGGGCTGGCAAGAGACCCAGTACTTC.

The genes are TRBV7-8 and TRBJ1-1; D unresolved. The germline gives CDR1 SGHVS, CDR2 FQNEAQ. The CDR3 sequence is 13 residues long. The V end lost 6 bases, the J end lost 4 bases, and 12 bases lay between the germline ends. The CDR3 DNA sequence: TGTGCCAGCAGTCGAGGGTTCGGCACTGAAGCTTTCTTT. This codes for CASSRGFGTEAFF.

J is TRBJ1-2 and V is TRBV3-1 (or the pseudogene TRBV3-2); possible D gene TRBD1, 6 bases. Germline V gene data show CDR1 as LGHDT and CDR2 as YNNKEL (reference sequence). Deletions cut 1 base from V and 0 bases from J, with 12 bases between. This CDR3 comprises 16 residues. The CDR3 sequence: CASSQGINRANYGYTF. DNA for the CDR3: TGTGCCAGCAGCCAAGGTATTAACAGGGCTAACTATGGCTACACCTTC.

V gene TRBV7-2 combines with J gene TRBJ1-5; D is perhaps TRBD1 (6 bases). The V and J ends lost 5 bases and 9 bases respectively, with 14 bases between them. CDR3 length: 13 amino acids. Per the germline V gene, CDR1 is SGHTA and CDR2 is FQGNSA. CDR3 residues: CASSRNLRGPQHF. CDR3 nucleotides: TGTGCCAGCAGCCGAAACCTCAGGGGGCCCCAGCATTTT.

The CDR3 loop reads CASSPLDSSYEQYF. The CDR3 bases are TGTGCCAGCAGCCCCTTGGACAGCTCCTACGAGCAGTACTTC. The chain combines TRBV27 with TRBJ2-7; the D gene is possibly TRBD1 (6 bases). Germline CDR1 MNHEY, CDR2 SMNVEV (reference sequence). V lost 6 bases, J lost 0 bases, and 12 bases lay in between. This CDR3 contains 14 residues.

In its sample, this clone was seen a few times. The CDR3 loop reads CASSQARRGAAKDEQYV. CDR3 coding DNA: TGTGCCAGCAGCCAAGCCCGTCGGGGGGCCGCAAAGGACGAGCAGTACGTC. This chain links TRBV4-2 with TRBJ2-7; weak D call: TRBD2 (7 bases). The CDR3 covers 17 residues. Germline CDR1 reads LGHNA; CDR2 reads YNFKEQ. With 1 base removed from V and 5 bases from J, the gap between germline ends came to 21 bases.

The chain couples TRBV5-6 to TRBJ1-5; D unclear. Germline CDR1 SGHDT, CDR2 YYEEEE. The CDR3 length is 14 residues. Trimming removed 0 bases from V and 3 bases from J, with 7 bases in between. CDR3 sequence reads: CASSLGTNNQPQHF. The DNA of the CDR3 is TGTGCCAGCAGCTTGGGCACAAACAATCAGCCCCAGCATTTT. The full variable domain, rest sourced from reference TRBV5-6 and TRBJ1-5, is DAGVTQSPTHLIKTRGQQVTLRCSPKSGHDTVSWYQQALGQGPQFIFQYYEEEERQRGNFPDRFSGHQFPNYSSELNVNALLLGDSALYLCASSLGTNNQPQHFGDGTRLSIL.

V usage is TRBV28 and J usage is TRBJ1-1; possibly TRBD1 for D (5 bases). The CDR3 extends over 14 amino acids. The V end was cut by 2 bases, the J end by 4 bases, with 11 bases between. From germline, CDR1 is MDHEN and CDR2 SYDVKM. CDR3 in amino acids: CASSLGSGVTEAFF. Here the CDR3 DNA reads TGTGCCAGCAGTTTAGGTTCGGGGGTCACTGAAGCTTTCTTT.

This clone has a single count. The chain couples TRBV10-2 to TRBJ1-2; the D gene is possibly TRBD1 (6 bases). The CDR3 loop spans 14 amino acids. Germline V gene lookup returns CDR1 WSHSY and CDR2 SAAADI. V lost 1 base to trimming and J lost 4 bases, with 10 bases between them. The CDR3 is CASSEYLDSYGYTF. CDR3 sequence (DNA): TGCGCCAGCAGTGAGTACTTGGACAGCTATGGCTACACCTTC.

The J gene is TRBJ1-1, the V gene TRBV2, with D tentatively TRBD1 (6 bases). In germline, CDR1 is SNHLY, CDR2 FYNNEI. Trimming shortened V by 5 bases and J by 4 bases, and 17 bases separated the two germline ends. The CDR3 loop spans 15 amino acids. Here the CDR3 reads CASSRTMGAGTEAFF. In DNA, the CDR3 is TGTGCCAGCAGTAGAACAATGGGGGCTGGCACTGAAGCTTTCTTT.

This clone has a handful of counts. This sequence joins TRBV6-6 and TRBJ2-7; the D is unclear. Germline CDR1 is MNHNY and CDR2 is SVGAGI (reference sequence). The CDR3 runs to 16 residues. Trimming took 4 bases from V and 0 from J, leaving 16 bases between them. The CDR3 reads CASSSQLTLSSYEQYF. Here the CDR3 DNA reads TGTGCCAGCAGTTCTCAACTGACTTTAAGCTCCTACGAGCAGTACTTC.

This clone was counted a few times. Other nucleotide sequences in the sample specify the same CDR3. The chain combines TRBV7-2 with TRBJ2-2; 12 nucleotides line up with TRBD2. The CDR3 is made up of 18 amino acids. V shed 2 bases and J 4 bases; nucleotides not matched to a gene: 8. Germline values: CDR1 SGHTA, CDR2 FQGNSA. CDR3 nucleotide sequence: TGTGCCAGCAGCTTAAAACTAGCGGGAGGACCCGGCACCGGGGAGCTGTTTTTT. Translating gives CASSLKLAGGPGTGELFF.

V gene TRBV29-1 combines with J gene TRBJ2-1, with no clear D. V was pared by 7 bases and J by 0 bases, with 19 bases between. This CDR3 is 16 amino acids long. Germline values: CDR1 SQVTM, CDR2 ANQGSEA. CDR3 bases: TGCAGCGCCGGCTTTTTGAGTATGAGCTCCTACAATGAGCAGTTCTTC. It yields the protein CSAGFLSMSSYNEQFF.

The chain carries TRBV4-3 and TRBJ1-2; 9 nucleotides align to TRBD1. Germline assignment: CDR1 LGHNA and CDR2 YSLEER. This CDR3 region has 14 residues. After removal of 3 bases from V and 8 bases from J, the junction contained 7 bases not matched to a gene. This CDR3 reads CASSQETGGGGYTF. The CDR3 nucleotides are TGCGCCAGCAGCCAGGAAACAGGGGGCGGCGGCTACACCTTC.

The CDR3 loop is CASSSIDRGNEQFF. CDR3 nucleotides: TGTGCCAGCAGCTCGATAGACAGGGGGAATGAGCAGTTCTTC. The chain joins TRBV7-9 to TRBJ2-1, with TRBD1 identical over 9 bases. The CDR3 runs 14 residues. The junction had 5 bases not matched to a gene; V was cut back by 4 bases and J by 7 bases. The germline V gene encodes CDR1 SEHNR and CDR2 FQNEAQ (reference sequence).

CDR3 coding DNA: TGCGCCAGCAGCTTGGATCCTGACAGAACCTATGGCTACACCTTC. This gives the protein CASSLDPDRTYGYTF. The J gene is TRBJ1-2, the V gene TRBV5-1; weak D call: TRBD1 (5 bases). Germline CDR1 reads SGHRS; CDR2 reads YFSETQ. Trimming removed 0 bases from V and 4 bases from J, with 13 bases in between. CDR3 length: 15 residues. Variable domain in full (rest from reference TRBV5-1 and TRBJ1-2): KAGVTQTPRYLIKTRGQQVTLSCSPISGHRSVSWYQQTPGQGLQFLFEYFSETQRNKGNFPGRFSGRQFSNSRSEMNVSTLELGDSALYLCASSLDPDRTYGYTFGSGTRLTVV.